This TCR beta chain was recovered during a study of spatial heterogeneity in lung cancer. The CDR3 length is 14 residues. Germline V gene lookup returns CDR1 SGHRS and CDR2 YFSETQ. The V gene lost 0 bases and the J gene lost 15 bases, with 19 bases spanning the gap. Time point described: sample taken at primary tumor resection. TCRs were sequenced from unsorted whole RNA of tumor, nontumor lung or PBMC. This clonotype showed up just a few times. TCRdb re-analysed the 5' RACE reads in MiXCR, keeping a single row per CDR3 protein. The sample contains tens of thousands of distinct CDR3 sequences, around 12% of which appear only once.

The sequence derives from a male donor with early-stage non-small cell lung cancer. The specimen was PBMCs, collected at surgery. The chain has TRBV5-1 and TRBJ2-1, with TRBD2 as a possible D gene (6 bases). As DNA, the CDR3 is TGCGCCAGCAGCTTGGATCCGGGAGTGTTCGTAAGGTTCTTC. It yields the protein CASSLDPGVFVRFF. The entire variable domain, with the rest obtained from reference TRBV5-1 and TRBJ2-1, is as follows: KAGVTQTPRYLIKTRGQQVTLSCSPISGHRSVSWYQQTPGQGLQFLFEYFSETQRNKGNFPGRFSGRQFSNSRSEMNVSTLELGDSALYLCASSLDPGVFVRFFGPGTRLTVL.